A single sample is the source of the 23 T cell receptor beta chains below, sequenced in a study of long-term antiretroviral therapy in people with HIV. Run at survey level, the immunoSEQ assay was version v3.0. Clones were sequenced by immunoSEQ multiplex PCR, and TCRdb holds only the in-frame ones, with some missing. This table holds about 30,000 clones, almost 95% found once. This material consisted of unsorted PBMCs, taken around 7.4 years after starting antiretroviral therapy. Receptors originate from a man aged 50 or older with HIV.

The chain couples TRBV28 to TRBJ2-2; TRBD2 matches at 13 bases. From germline, CDR1 is MDHEN and CDR2 SYDVKM. The CDR3 consists of 17 residues. The junction had 2 bases not matched to a gene; V was cut back by 2 bases and J by 2 bases. As DNA, the CDR3 is TGTGCCAGCAGTTTAGGGACTAGCGGGGCCAACACCGGGGAGCTGTTTTTT. It translates to CASSLGTSGANTGELFF.

The V call is TRBV18, the J call TRBJ2-2, with D perhaps TRBD2 (5 bases). The CDR3 runs 13 residues. CDR1 KGHSH and CDR2 LQKENI come from the germline V gene. The ends were cut back, 2 bases at V and 7 bases at J, with 8 bases in the middle. CDR3 nucleotides: TGTGCCAGCTCACCAATGAGGGACGGGGAGCTGTTTTTT. Residues: CASSPMRDGELFF.

V usage is TRBV6-1 and J usage is TRBJ2-2, with a tentative D call TRBD2 (6 bases). The CDR3 has 17 amino acids. The V gene lost 0 bases and the J gene lost 3 bases, with 14 bases spanning the gap. CDR1 and CDR2 (germline): MNHNS, SASEGT. CDR3: CASSEANRQRDTGELFF. The CDR3 DNA follows: TGTGCCAGCAGTGAAGCCAACAGACAGCGGGACACCGGGGAGCTGTTTTTT.

The chain is built from TRBV19 and TRBJ1-3; 7 nucleotides agree with TRBD1. The CDR3 has 15 residues. Germline values: CDR1 LNHDA, CDR2 SQIVND (reference sequence). The V segment lost 3 bases and the J segment 0 bases; nucleotides outside the gene matches: 2. The DNA for the CDR3 is TGTGCCAGTAGTATCAGGGGGACCTCTGGAAACACCATATATTTT. It is translated as CASSIRGTSGNTIYF. The entire variable domain, with the rest obtained from reference TRBV19 and TRBJ1-3, is as follows: DGGITQSPKYLFRKEGQNVTLSCEQNLNHDAMYWYRQDPGQGLRLIYYSQIVNDFQKGDIAEGYSVSREKKESFPLTVTSAQKNPTAFYLCASSIRGTSGNTIYFGEGSWLTVV.

The CDR3 reads CASSAGGRQTQYF. As DNA, the CDR3 is TGTGCCAGCAGTGCGGGGGGGAGGCAGACCCAGTACTTC. V is TRBV2 and J is TRBJ2-5; 8 nucleotides align to TRBD2. The CDR3 runs to 13 residues. Germline CDR1 is SNHLY and CDR2 is FYNNEI. Germline trimming cut 4 bases from V and 6 bases from J; bases unmatched to any gene: 4.

This clone is classed as medium-sized. V is TRBV14 and J is TRBJ1-4; D is undetermined. The germline V and J ends were trimmed by 0 bases and 0 bases, with 5 bases remaining between them. Germline-derived CDR1 and CDR2 are SGHDN and FVKESK. This CDR3 is 15 amino acids long. The CDR3 is CASSQETATNEKLFF. The CDR3 coding sequence is TGTGCCAGCAGCCAAGAAACGGCAACTAATGAAAAACTGTTTTTT.

V usage is TRBV29-1 and J usage is TRBJ1-1; D unclear. Germline CDR1 is SQVTM and CDR2 is ANQGSEA. The V and J ends lost 6 bases and 1 base respectively, with 6 bases between them. CDR3 length: 11 amino acids. CDR3 in amino acids: CSVTKNTEAFF. CDR3 DNA sequence: TGCAGCGTAACCAAGAACACTGAAGCTTTCTTT.

The rearrangement joins TRBV30 to TRBJ1-4; 7 bases are shared with TRBD1. The CDR3 consists of 14 residues. The V gene's germline CDR1 is GTSNPN and CDR2 SVGIG (reference sequence). V dropped 1 base and J dropped 8; count of bases not matched to a gene: 7. CDR3 sequence: CAWSDYRGYEKLFF. CDR3 sequence (DNA): TGTGCCTGGAGTGACTACAGGGGATACGAAAAACTGTTTTTT.

This sequence joins TRBV27 and TRBJ1-2; maybe TRBD1 (6 bases). Germline V gene sequence: CDR1 MNHEY, CDR2 SMNVEV (reference sequence). V lost 4 bases and J 10 bases, leaving 13 bases between the germline ends. The CDR3 consists of 12 residues. CDR3 protein: CASSSLQGHYTF. CDR3 nucleotide sequence: TGTGCCAGCAGTTCCCTACAGGGACACTACACCTTC.

The chain combines TRBV19 with TRBJ1-2; 9 bases fit TRBD1. This CDR3 contains 15 residues. The germline V gene has CDR1 LNHDA and CDR2 SQIVND (reference sequence). V lost 5 bases to trimming and J lost 6 bases; unmatched junction nucleotides: 10. The CDR3: CASSPPGQGVNGYTF. The CDR3 DNA is TGTGCCAGTAGTCCACCGGGACAGGGTGTCAATGGCTACACCTTC.

The chain couples TRBV6-5 to TRBJ1-5, with TRBD1 matching over 9 bases. Germline values: CDR1 MNHEY, CDR2 SVGAGI. This CDR3 has 15 amino acids. The V gene end was trimmed by 0 bases and the J gene end by 4 bases; junction bases not matched to a gene: 1. The chain's CDR3 is CASSYSGTGNQPQHF. In DNA form, the CDR3 reads TGTGCCAGCAGTTACTCAGGGACAGGGAATCAGCCCCAGCATTTT.

CDR3 DNA sequence: TGTGCCAGCAGCCTCTCCGGGACAGTGGTCACAGATACGCAGTATTTT. Protein: CASSLSGTVVTDTQYF. The V call is TRBV27, the J call TRBJ2-3; the match to TRBD1 covers 7 bases. With V trimmed by 6 bases and J by 2 bases, 11 bases remained unmatched. CDR1 and CDR2 (germline): MNHEY, SMNVEV (reference sequence). This CDR3 comprises 16 residues.

The chain combines TRBV4-3 with TRBJ1-2; D is unresolved. The CDR3 extends over 16 amino acids. Trimming stripped 0 bases from V and 5 bases from J, with 16 bases between. Per germline, CDR1 LGHNA and CDR2 YSLEER. Here the CDR3 reads CASSQDAGGSLYGYTF. The CDR3 nucleotides read TGCGCCAGCAGCCAAGATGCCGGCGGATCCCTATATGGCTACACCTTC.

DNA for the CDR3: TGTCCAAAGCCGGGCCAGCAGGGGGTGAGACTAGCGGTCCCAGGGCTCGAGCAGTACTTC. Encoded protein: CPKPGQQGVRLAVPGLEQYF. The V gene is TRBV7-8, the J gene TRBJ2-7; 9 bases match TRBD2. The CDR3 extends over 20 amino acids. Germline lookup yields CDR1 SGHVS and CDR2 FQNEAQ.

The V call is TRBV18, the J call TRBJ1-1; D call uncertain. The ends were cut back, 2 bases at V and 2 bases at J, with 12 bases in the middle. Germline lookup yields CDR1 KGHSH and CDR2 LQKENI. The CDR3 length is 15 residues. The CDR3 protein is CASSPSSASNTEAFF. CDR3 nucleotide sequence: TGTGCCAGCTCACCATCCTCAGCATCTAACACTGAAGCTTTCTTT.

The sample holds one count of this clone. V gene TRBV5-1 combines with J gene TRBJ1-2; TRBD1 matches 8 bases. This CDR3 has 16 residues. Per germline, CDR1 SGHRS and CDR2 YFSETQ. V trimming: 0 bases; J trimming: 2 bases; junction bases outside the gene matches: 6. The CDR3 loop is CASSLGIDRGNYGYTF. In nucleotides, the CDR3 is TGCGCCAGCAGCTTGGGGATCGACAGGGGAAACTATGGCTACACCTTC.

The chain uses TRBV18 and TRBJ2-4; possible D gene TRBD1, 7 bases. Trimming shortened V by 3 bases and J by 4 bases, and 13 bases separated the two germline ends. CDR3 length: 15 amino acids. Per germline, CDR1 KGHSH and CDR2 LQKENI. The CDR3 DNA sequence: TGTGCCAGCTCACCCGCCCAGGGGGGAAAAAACATTCAGTACTTC. Its protein is CASSPAQGGKNIQYF.

This clone was seen just once. Likely a read error: the CDR3 ends without its conserved phenylalanine or tryptophan. The limits of the CDR3 on the DNA are not certain, so only TCRdb's listed CDR3 is given. The CDR3 loop reads CASSYSSIGQVN. V gene TRBV6-5 combines with J gene TRBJ1-1; the table's D call, TRBD1, has no DNA check behind it. Including both end residues, the CDR3 is 12 amino acids long. Germline loops: CDR1 MNHEY, CDR2 SVGAGI.

This clone was detected only once. CDR3 protein: CASSVGFANTEAFF. Here the CDR3 DNA reads TGTGCCAGCAGCGTAGGATTTGCGAACACTGAAGCTTTCTTT. V gene TRBV9 combines with J gene TRBJ1-1, with unresolved D. This CDR3 is 14 amino acids long. Trimming took off 0 bases at V and 1 base at J, with 7 bases between the two ends. CDR1 is SGDLS, CDR2 YYNGEE, per germline.

This chain joins TRBV14 and TRBJ2-7; D might be TRBD1 or TRBD2, each matching 5 bases. The V and J ends lost 1 base and 3 bases respectively, with 19 bases between them. Germline V gene data show CDR1 as SGHDN and CDR2 as FVKESK. The CDR3 is made up of 17 amino acids. In nucleotides, the CDR3 is TGTGCCAGCAGCCAAGTCCCGCTGGGGACCCCCGACTACGAGCAGTACTTC. Protein sequence: CASSQVPLGTPDYEQYF.

The chain carries TRBV11-2 and TRBJ2-2; tentative D call: TRBD2 (6 bases). The germline V gene encodes CDR1 SGHAT and CDR2 FQNNGV. V shed 5 bases and J shed 5 bases, with 21 bases lying between them. This CDR3 comprises 17 residues. For the CDR3, the DNA is TGTGCCAGCAGCCTAGGAAAGGAACTAGCTAGGACCGGGGAGCTGTTTTTT. Protein sequence: CASSLGKELARTGELFF.

The chain is built from TRBV7-6 and TRBJ2-7, with a tentative D call TRBD1 (5 bases). V was shortened by 0 bases and J by 5 bases, with 5 bases between the two germline ends. Germline V gene sequence: CDR1 SGHVS, CDR2 FNYEAQ. The CDR3 is 12 residues long. The CDR3 DNA reads as TGTGCCAGCAGCTTAGCAGGGGACGAGCAGTACTTC. Translated, it gives CASSLAGDEQYF.

V gene TRBV18 combines with J gene TRBJ2-7, with TRBD1 as a possible D gene (5 bases). V was cut by 4 bases and J by 4 bases, with 8 bases left in between. Germline V lookup: CDR1 KGHSH, CDR2 LQKENI. This CDR3 is 12 amino acids long. CDR3 in DNA: TGTGCCAGCTCACTACAGGCGTACGAGCAGTACTTC. Translation gives CASSLQAYEQYF.